These 7 T cell receptor beta chains share one sample of origin, sequenced in a study of T cell changes during pregnancy in multiple sclerosis. Repertoires were generated with immunoSEQ multiplex PCR, while TCRdb's copy carries only in-frame clones and drops some. The sample consists of 75,000 to 90,000 clones, approximately 92% of them appearing once. Source: CD4+ T cells from peripheral blood mononuclear cells, taken before pregnancy. The receptor set was obtained from a female donor with multiple sclerosis, enrolled in a pregnancy study.

This chain joins TRBV7-9 and TRBJ2-1; 8 nucleotides agree with TRBD2. The ends lost 5 bases at V and 5 bases at J; junction bases unmatched: 5. CDR1 and CDR2 from the germline V gene are SEHNR and FQNEAQ (reference sequence). The CDR3 is made up of 14 amino acids. The CDR3 is CASSTGTSNNEQFF. The CDR3 bases are TGTGCCAGCAGCACCGGGACTAGTAACAATGAGCAGTTCTTC.

This chain connects TRBV7-3 to TRBJ2-3, with 8 bases matching TRBD2. J was trimmed by 1 base and V by 2 bases; bases with no gene match: 8. Germline V gene lookup returns CDR1 SGHTA and CDR2 FQGTGA. CDR3 length: 17 amino acids. The CDR3 here is CASSLAGGPFRTDTQYF. CDR3 sequence (DNA): TGTGCCAGCAGCTTAGCGGGGGGCCCGTTTCGCACAGATACGCAGTATTTT. The complete variable domain, with remaining parts taken from reference TRBV7-3 and TRBJ2-3, reads GAGVSQTPSNKVTEKGKYVELRCDPISGHTALYWYRQSLGQGPEFLIYFQGTGAADDSGLPNDRFFAVRPEGSVSTLKIQRTERGDSAVYLCASSLAGGPFRTDTQYFGPGTRLTVL.

The chain recombines TRBV18 with TRBJ2-6, with 8 bases aligning to TRBD1. The CDR3 runs 17 residues. V shed 6 bases, J shed 0 bases, and the junction held 7 bases outside the gene matches. Germline CDR1 and CDR2: KGHSH and LQKENI. CDR3 coding DNA: TGTGCCAGCTCCCGACAGGGGTGGGCCTCTGGGGCCAACGTCCTGACTTTC. This codes for CASSRQGWASGANVLTF.

V and J are TRBV2 and TRBJ1-1, with 8 bases aligning to TRBD1. From germline, CDR1 is SNHLY and CDR2 FYNNEI. This CDR3 has 16 residues. Trimming took 3 bases from V and 2 from J; bases not matched to a gene: 8. The chain's CDR3 is CASSEDRALGNTEAFF. The CDR3 DNA sequence: TGTGCCAGCAGTGAGGACAGGGCACTCGGAAACACTGAAGCTTTCTTT.

The chain is built from TRBV10-3 and TRBJ1-2, with 9 bases identical to TRBD1. Trimming at V came to 4 bases and at J to 4 bases, leaving 7 bases not matched to a gene. Germline CDR1 is ENHRY and CDR2 is SYGVKD. The CDR3 length is 15 residues. The CDR3 loop reads CAISGVPDRGYGYTF. The CDR3 nucleotides are TGTGCCATCAGTGGAGTCCCGGACAGGGGCTATGGCTACACCTTC.

The genes are TRBV7-2 and TRBJ1-5; 8 bases align to TRBD1. Germline-derived CDR1 and CDR2 are SGHTA and FQGNSA. Losses at the gene ends were 1 base for V and 3 bases for J; bases not matched to a gene: 8. The CDR3 extends over 17 amino acids. CDR3 nucleotides: TGTGCCAGCAGCTTAGAGGGGCAGGGGGCTGACAATCAGCCCCAGCATTTT. Protein product: CASSLEGQGADNQPQHF.

The chain carries TRBV5-4 and TRBJ1-1; D is unclear. Germline V gives CDR1 SGHNT, CDR2 YYREEE (reference sequence). The CDR3 spans 15 residues. V dropped 2 bases and J dropped 0 bases, with 11 bases sitting between them. CDR3 coding DNA: TGTGCCAGCAGCTTTCCGGGAACACTGAACACTGAAGCTTTCTTT. Protein sequence: CASSFPGTLNTEAFF.